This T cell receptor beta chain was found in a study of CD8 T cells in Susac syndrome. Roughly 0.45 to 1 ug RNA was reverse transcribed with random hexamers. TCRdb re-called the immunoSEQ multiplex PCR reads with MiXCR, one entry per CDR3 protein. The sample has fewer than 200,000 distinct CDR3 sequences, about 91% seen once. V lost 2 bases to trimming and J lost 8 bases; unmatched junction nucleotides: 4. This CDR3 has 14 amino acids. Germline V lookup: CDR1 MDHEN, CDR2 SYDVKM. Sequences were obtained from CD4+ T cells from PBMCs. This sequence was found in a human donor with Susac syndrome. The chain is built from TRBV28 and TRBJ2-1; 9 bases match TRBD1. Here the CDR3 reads CASSLGTGIDEQFF. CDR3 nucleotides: TGTGCCAGCAGTTTAGGGACAGGGATCGATGAGCAGTTCTTC.